This TCR beta chain originates from a study of blood T cell repertoires in COVID-19 (dated by TCRdb to about 2020). Turning to the overall study: Samples covering the acute and convalescent phases of COVID-19 were provided by collaborators in the United States, Italy and Spain. The prospective study material was composed of cDNA or gDNA derived from T cells, B-cell-depleted T cells, or PBMCs. Subjects who had been exposed to COVID-19, were actively infected with it, or had recovered from it provided the deeply sampled blood TCRbeta repertoires that made up the dataset. The repertoires were released in a freely available public database meant as a resource for research on the immune response to SARS-CoV-2. The samples were drawn from two sources: the first 160 participants of the ongoing ImmuneRACE study, and some 1,300 subjects contributed by 6 global collaborators. Nearly every sample came with metadata listing a de-identified subject ID, COVID-19 status, age in years and sex. Where HLA class I and class II types were available, the types were taken from metadata supplied by the sample provider, not from assay-based typing.

According to the germline V gene, CDR1 reads SGHRS and CDR2 reads YFSETQ. V is clipped by 6 bases and J by 0 bases, and the sequence between their germline boundaries is 10 bases long. The CDR3 runs 13 residues from the cysteine to the phenylalanine. This entry keeps only the CDR3 DNA: 39 bases, framed from base 1. Overall study outcomes, separate from this receptor: The quantity of clinical and demographic metadata differed by source and by participant and was supplied without curation.

The immunoSEQ Assay, a bias-controlled multiplex PCR, was used to amplify TCRbeta CDR3 regions from genomic DNA. In the paper's pipeline: The number of nucleated cells in each sample was estimated from the amplification of reference gene primers within the assay. To quantify the absolute abundance of each unique TCRbeta CDR3 rearrangement, sequence reads were collapsed and filtered. For each sample, productive Simpson clonality was calculated as the square root of Simpson's diversity index over productive rearrangements. Here the immuneACCESS table is served through TCRdb, limited to in-frame sequences with V and J called. Missing clones are a known gap in these copies; in checked studies unresolved V genes cover under half, and the rest lacks a known reason. V, J and clone size reflect that table, while D and trimming were determined from the DNA. The sample has hundreds of thousands of clones on record, approximately 85% of them singletons. The ten largest clones take up more than 10% of the sample.

With respect to this clone: No antigen is known for it. Per-nucleotide qualities are absent, and no much larger clonotype sits a single base away.

Collaborating institutions collected whole blood in K2EDTA tubes following their own protocols. For TCRbeta analysis, collaborator samples were shipped as frozen whole blood, as isolated PBMCs, or as DNA extracted from either sample type. The sequence was obtained from a human donor in a cohort sampled during active COVID-19. The rearranged segments are TRBV5-1 and TRBJ2-7; tentative D gene TRBD1, with 5 bases matching. The sample was peripheral blood. This receptor carries the CDR3 CASNPGLSYEQYF. The sequenced DNA: TGCGCCAGCAATCCAGGGCTCTCCTACGAGCAGTACTTC.